This T cell receptor beta chain was recorded in a study of cytomegalovirus exposure and HLA in healthy donors. General study points: Later analysis reportedly placed an Asian-associated ancestry cluster below the roughly 690-donor mean in N-insertions. It was only CMV serostatus that was available as immune exposure information. The authors assumed roughly uniform sequencing depth across donors for presence/absence analyses. Later genetic work tied a missense DCLRE1C variant to beta-chain V and J trimming.

In the case of this clone: What it binds is unknown.

PCR involved 60 Vbeta and 13 Jbeta primers. Repertoires were generated with immunoSEQ multiplex PCR, while TCRdb's copy carries only in-frame clones and drops some. Among fewer than 200,000 clones listed, about 90% were seen once. This TCR came from a girl under three years old in good health and CMV-seronegative. The sample was PBMCs.

CDR3 sequence (DNA): TGTGCCAGCAGTCCTAGGGGGCATGGTGAGCAGTTCTTC. It encodes CASSPRGHGEQFF. The chain uses TRBV27 and TRBJ2-1; 7 nucleotides line up with TRBD1. CDR1 MNHEY and CDR2 SMNVEV come from the germline V gene (reference sequence). With V trimmed by 5 bases and J by 9 bases, 7 bases remained unmatched. This CDR3 has 13 residues.